The 10 T cell receptor beta chains listed next were all sequenced from one sample in a study of radiation and T cells in renal cell carcinoma. TCRdb keeps only in-frame clones here, not all; method: immunoSEQ multiplex PCR. The table shows about 150,000 clones, with about nine tenths occurring only once. Stated time point: baseline pretreatment blood. Treatment specified: 15 Gy SBRT to primary tumor, nephrectomy 4 weeks later. The material was blood, obtained from a patient whose treatment included radiotherapy and nephrectomy. Source of these receptors: a woman aged 65 to 85 with renal cell carcinoma.

CDR3: CASREVLAGGRSYNEQFF. The CDR3 coding sequence is TGTGCCAGTAGAGAGGTCCTAGCGGGGGGCCGATCCTACAATGAGCAGTTCTTC. This chain joins TRBV19 and TRBJ2-1, with 11 bases lining up with TRBD2. The J segment lost 1 base and the V segment lost 6 bases, leaving 11 bases of the junction unmatched. Germline CDR1 is LNHDA and CDR2 is SQIVND (reference sequence). This CDR3 is built from 18 residues.

The rearrangement links TRBV5-1 to TRBJ1-3; D is unresolved. Germline loops: CDR1 SGHRS, CDR2 YFSETQ. V was shortened by 2 bases and J by 1 base, with 10 bases between the two germline ends. The CDR3 extends over 15 amino acids. The CDR3 DNA reads as TGCGCCAGCAGCTTCCTAGGTATATCTGGAAACACCATATATTTT. Residues: CASSFLGISGNTIYF.

V and J are TRBV19 and TRBJ1-5; 7 nucleotides agree with TRBD1. Germline lookup yields CDR1 LNHDA and CDR2 SQIVND (reference sequence). The junction had 5 bases not matched to a gene; V was cut back by 2 bases and J by 7 bases. The CDR3 runs 14 residues. As DNA, the CDR3 is TGTGCCAGTAGTATAACAGGGGTCGGGCAGCCCCAGCATTTT. Amino acids: CASSITGVGQPQHF.

V and J are TRBV5-6 and TRBJ2-5; unclear D gene. The J call is doubtful: the DNA matches TRBJ2-7 better. Germline V gene sequence: CDR1 SGHDT, CDR2 YYEEEE. There are 14 residues in the CDR3. CDR3 sequence: CASSLNRLGYEQYF. The CDR3 nucleotides are TGTGCCAGCAGCTTGAACCGCCTAGGCTACGAGCAGTACTTC.

The V call is TRBV11-3, the J call TRBJ1-2; no reliable D call. The CDR3 loop spans 13 amino acids. Per germline, CDR1 SGHNT and CDR2 YENEEA. The V end lost 3 bases, the J end lost 4 bases, and 9 bases lay between the germline ends. As DNA, the CDR3 is TGTGCCAGCAGCTTCGCAGCTCTCTATGGCTACACCTTC. It specifies CASSFAALYGYTF.

The chain recombines TRBV5-1 with TRBJ1-1, with D tentatively TRBD1 (5 bases). CDR1 is SGHRS, CDR2 YFSETQ, per germline. The CDR3 extends over 14 amino acids. V dropped 5 bases and J dropped 1 base, with 12 bases sitting between them. CDR3 coding DNA: TGCGCCAGCAGGGGGGGACTTCAGAACACTGAAGCTTTCTTT. Its protein is CASRGGLQNTEAFF.

The V gene is TRBV27, the J gene TRBJ1-2; 7 bases match TRBD1. This CDR3 spans 13 amino acids. J was trimmed by 4 bases and V by 7 bases; bases with no gene match: 6. Germline V gene data show CDR1 as MNHEY and CDR2 as SMNVEV (reference sequence). The CDR3 sequence: CASTRGDSYGYTF. CDR3 coding DNA: TGTGCCAGCACCCGGGGGGACAGCTATGGCTACACCTTC.

The CDR3 reads CASSRDRVQPQHF. The CDR3 nucleotides are TGTGCCAGCAGCCGCGACAGGGTACAGCCCCAGCATTTT. The V gene is TRBV7-8, the J gene TRBJ1-5; 7 bases align to TRBD1. With V trimmed by 5 bases and J by 7 bases, 5 bases remained unmatched. The CDR3 is 13 amino acids. Germline CDR1 is SGHVS and CDR2 is FQNEAQ.

The chain is built from TRBV4-1 and TRBJ1-6; D is perhaps TRBD1 (5 bases). Germline CDR1 MGHRA, CDR2 YSYEKL. The ends were cut back, 8 bases at V and 7 bases at J, with 15 bases in the middle. The CDR3 is 14 amino acids. For the CDR3, the DNA is TGCGCCAGCGGCACAGGTGGGGGAAATTCACCCCTCCACTTT. This encodes CASGTGGGNSPLHF.

The chain has TRBV6-5 and TRBJ1-2; maybe TRBD1 (5 bases). CDR3 length equals 15 residues. V was pared by 4 bases and J by 2 bases, with 14 bases between. Germline V CDR1 and CDR2: MNHEY, SVGAGI. The CDR3 nucleotides read TGTGCCAGCAGTTTCTCCCCTGGGGGGAACTATGGCTACACCTTC. It codes for CASSFSPGGNYGYTF.